This TCR beta chain emerged from a study of cytomegalovirus exposure and HLA in healthy donors. With 60 Vbeta and 13 Jbeta primers, the PCR was carried out. Assay used: immunoSEQ multiplex PCR; TCRdb lists only in-frame clones, some missing. The table lists around 80,000 clones, around a tenth of them singletons. The CDR3 covers 13 residues. V lost 5 bases to trimming and J lost 3 bases, with 9 bases between them. Per the germline V gene, CDR1 is MNHNS and CDR2 is SASEGT. The TCR originated in a man in his sixties in good health and CMV-seropositive. The sequenced sample was PBMCs. This rearrangement joins TRBV6-1 to TRBJ2-3; weak D call: TRBD1 (6 bases). The CDR3 spells CASSQGRTDTQYF. CDR3 DNA: TGTGCCAGCAGTCAGGGGCGGACAGATACGCAGTATTTT.